The 23 T cell receptor beta chains below all came from one sample that was sequenced in a study of T-cell reconstitution after alpha-beta-depleted transplantation in children. TCRbeta library construction was performed incorporating unique molecular identifiers. Using its own MiXCR run on the PCR reads, TCRdb lists one record per CDR3 protein. The top ten hold about 2.9% of the sample, which has about 190,000 distinct CDR3 sequences, approximately 7% seen once. The sample was PBMCs from the stem cell graft donor, taken from the stem cell graft. The receptors stem from a human donor who donated a stem cell graft to a child with Wiskott-Aldrich syndrome.

This clonotype was recorded many times. The V call is TRBV4-3, the J call TRBJ1-4; no reliable D call. The V gene lost 2 bases and the J gene lost 6 bases, with 16 bases spanning the gap. The CDR3 has 16 residues. Germline V gene data show CDR1 as LGHNA and CDR2 as YSLEER. CDR3 loop: CASSQTAPPYDEKLFF. CDR3 sequence (DNA): TGCGCCAGCAGCCAAACCGCCCCGCCGTATGATGAAAAACTGTTTTTT.

Concerning this clonotype itself: A clone one base away is much larger, so this may be a read error. This chain joins TRBV5-1 and TRBJ2-7, with 7 positions matching TRBD2. The trim removed 0 bases at V and 6 bases at J, leaving 9 bases unmatched. Germline CDR1 and CDR2: SGHRS and YFSETQ. The CDR3 sequence is 15 residues long. The CDR3 DNA is TGCGCCAGCAGCTTGGCCGGGGGGTCCCCCTTCGAGCAGTACTTC. Its protein is CASSLAGGSPFEQYF.

The table lists this clonotype with many counts. This sequence joins TRBV20-1 and TRBJ1-4; 7 bases agree with TRBD1. Germline CDR1 and CDR2: DFQATT and SNEGSKA (reference sequence). The CDR3 loop spans 21 amino acids. J lost 8 bases, V lost 0 bases, and 27 bases had no gene match. The CDR3 coding sequence is TGCAGTGCTAGAGATTACGAACATCAACGGATCGAGGGGGCTAACCTGGAAAAACTGTTTTTT. Residues: CSARDYEHQRIEGANLEKLFF.

This clonotype was seen ten or more times. The chain recombines TRBV15 with TRBJ2-1; D ambiguous. With 0 bases removed from V and 8 bases from J, the gap between germline ends came to 2 bases. Germline assignment: CDR1 LNHNV and CDR2 YYDKDF (reference sequence). The CDR3 has 11 amino acids. This chain's CDR3 is CATSREDEQFF. As DNA, the CDR3 is TGTGCCACCAGCAGAGAGGATGAGCAGTTCTTC. Complete variable domain (other parts from reference TRBV15 and TRBJ2-1): DAMVIQNPRYQVTQFGKPVTLSCSQTLNHNVMYWYQQKSSQAPKLLFHYYDKDFNNEADTPDNFQSRRPNTSFCFLDIRSPGLGDTAMYLCATSREDEQFFGPGTRLTVL.

This clonotype was picked up many times. The chain couples TRBV2 to TRBJ2-1, with D possibly TRBD2 on 6 matching bases. The CDR3 runs to 12 residues. V gave up 8 bases and J gave up 4 bases, with 9 bases separating them. The germline V gene has CDR1 SNHLY and CDR2 FYNNEI. The CDR3 region is CASGGEYNEQFF. The CDR3 nucleotides are TGTGCCAGCGGAGGGGAGTACAATGAGCAGTTCTTC. Full variable domain (missing parts from reference TRBV2 and TRBJ2-1): EPEVTQTPSHQVTQMGQEVILRCVPISNHLYFYWYRQILGQKVEFLVSFYNNEISEKSEIFDDQFSVERPDGSNFTLKIRSTKLEDSAMYFCASGGEYNEQFFGPGTRLTVL.

This clonotype was counted ten times or more. This chain joins TRBV24-1 and TRBJ2-1, with D possibly called TRBD1 or TRBD2 (5 bases each). V lost 4 bases and J 5 bases, leaving 17 bases between the germline ends. Per the germline V gene, CDR1 is KGHDR and CDR2 is SFDVKD. The CDR3 consists of 16 residues. The CDR3 loop reads CATSDTGTVLHNEQFF. CDR3 in DNA: TGTGCCACCAGTGACACCGGGACCGTTCTCCACAATGAGCAGTTCTTC.

This chain joins TRBV2 and TRBJ2-5; D remains ambiguous. The CDR3 contains 14 residues. CDR1 is SNHLY and CDR2 is FYNNEI in the germline V gene. V dropped 4 bases and J dropped 0 bases, with 9 bases sitting between them. The chain's CDR3 is CASSVAEYQETQYF. The CDR3 bases are TGTGCCAGCAGTGTCGCGGAGTACCAAGAGACCCAGTACTTC. Using reference TRBV2 and TRBJ2-5 for the parts outside the CDR3, the full variable domain is EPEVTQTPSHQVTQMGQEVILRCVPISNHLYFYWYRQILGQKVEFLVSFYNNEISEKSEIFDDQFSVERPDGSNFTLKIRSTKLEDSAMYFCASSVAEYQETQYFGPGTRLLVL.

This clonotype came up many times. CDR3 region: CACTDTQYF. The CDR3 coding sequence is TGTGCCTGCACAGATACGCAGTATTTT. V and J are TRBV6-1 and TRBJ2-3; D gene ambiguous. This CDR3 is 9 amino acids long. V dropped 11 bases and J dropped 1 base, with 1 base sitting between them. In germline, CDR1 is MNHNS, CDR2 SASEGT.

There are many counts of this clonotype. V usage is TRBV12-3 or TRBV12-4 and J usage is TRBJ2-1, with 9 positions matching TRBD2. Trimming cost V 7 bases and J 7 bases; bases outside gene matches: 11. The CDR3 is 15 amino acids. The CDR3 reads CASIPGLANRNEQFF. CDR3 DNA: TGTGCCAGCATCCCGGGACTAGCTAACAGGAATGAGCAGTTCTTC.

This clonotype was seen many times. V is TRBV29-1 and J is TRBJ2-7, with a possible D match to TRBD2 (5 bases). The CDR3 loop spans 13 amino acids. V was clipped by 6 bases and J by 4 bases, with 16 bases between them. CDR1 is SQVTM and CDR2 is ANQGSEA in the germline V gene. The chain's CDR3 is CSVEVGRKYEQYF. CDR3 nucleotides: TGCAGCGTGGAGGTTGGCAGAAAGTACGAGCAGTACTTC.

The CDR3 is CASSRDRVNTGELFF. CDR3 nucleotides: TGTGCCAGCAGTAGAGACAGGGTGAACACCGGGGAGCTGTTTTTT. The chain joins TRBV2 to TRBJ2-2; 7 bases map to TRBD1. Germline values: CDR1 SNHLY, CDR2 FYNNEI. There are 15 residues in the CDR3. With V trimmed by 5 bases and J by 1 base, 4 bases remained unmatched.

This clonotype has a count of ten or more. This chain uses TRBV9 with TRBJ2-7, with D tentatively TRBD2 (6 bases). Between the trimmed V and J ends, which lost 3 bases and 3 bases, there was a span of 7 bases. This CDR3 contains 12 residues. CDR1 SGDLS and CDR2 YYNGEE come from the germline V gene. CDR3 bases: TGTGCCAGCAGCGGACTAGACTACGAGCAGTACTTC. Protein product: CASSGLDYEQYF.

This clonotype has ten or more counts. V gene TRBV6-5 combines with J gene TRBJ1-1, with 9 bases aligning to TRBD1. Germline V gene lookup returns CDR1 MNHEY and CDR2 SVGAGI. This CDR3 contains 15 residues. The V and J ends lost 6 bases and 5 bases, in that order; junction bases with no gene match: 10. The CDR3 DNA is TGTGCCAGCAGCGCGCTTTGGACAGGGGAGACTGAAGCTTTCTTT. It specifies CASSALWTGETEAFF.

This clonotype occurred many times. The rearrangement links TRBV18 to TRBJ2-1, with TRBD1 as a possible D gene (6 bases). Trimming removed 5 bases from V and 12 bases from J, with 17 bases in between. This CDR3 is 13 amino acids long. The germline gives CDR1 KGHSH, CDR2 LQKENI. In nucleotides, the CDR3 is TGTGCCAGCTCAGCCTCCAAGGGGGAAGCGCAGTTCTTC. Translation: CASSASKGEAQFF. The entire variable domain, with the rest obtained from reference TRBV18 and TRBJ2-1, is as follows: NAGVMQNPRHLVRRRGQEARLRCSPMKGHSHVYWYRQLPEEGLKFMVYLQKENIIDESGMPKERFSAEFPKEGPSILRIQQVVRGDSAAYFCASSASKGEAQFFGPGTRLTVL.

V gene TRBV5-1 combines with J gene TRBJ2-7; TRBD1 matches at 9 bases. This CDR3 contains 13 residues. The V gene end was trimmed by 6 bases and the J gene end by 4 bases; junction bases not matched to a gene: 5. Germline values: CDR1 SGHRS, CDR2 YFSETQ. DNA for the CDR3: TGCGCCAGCATCCGGGACAGGGCATACGAGCAGTACTTC. Its protein is CASIRDRAYEQYF.

This clonotype was observed at least ten times. The chain uses TRBV6-2 or TRBV6-3 and TRBJ2-1, with TRBD2 matching 8 bases. After removal of 5 bases from V and 7 bases from J, the junction contained 10 bases not matched to a gene. Germline CDR1 and CDR2: MNHEY and SVGEGT. The CDR3 length is 15 residues. CDR3: CASSKRSGGINEQFF. The CDR3 region has the DNA TGTGCCAGCAGTAAAAGGAGCGGGGGCATAAATGAGCAGTTCTTC.

This clonotype occurred many times. The chain recombines TRBV24-1 with TRBJ2-1; D is unclear. CDR3 length equals 15 residues. Germline-derived CDR1 and CDR2 are KGHDR and SFDVKD. V gave up 5 bases and J gave up 3 bases, with 13 bases separating them. CDR3 residues: CATSGRSSLYNEQFF. Here the CDR3 DNA reads TGTGCCACCAGTGGGCGGAGCTCTCTCTACAATGAGCAGTTCTTC.

The sample holds one count of this clonotype. This sequence may be a read error, since a much larger clone differs from it by one base. This chain uses TRBV20-1 with TRBJ2-7, with 13 nucleotides matching TRBD2. V lost 5 bases and J lost 6; bases outside the gene matches: 7. The CDR3 sequence is 14 residues long. Germline lookup yields CDR1 DFQATT and CDR2 SNEGSKA (reference sequence). CDR3 nucleotide sequence: TGCAGTGCTCGACTAGCGGGGGGATTCTTCGAGCAGTACTTC. Translated: CSARLAGGFFEQYF.

This clonotype was seen many times. The chain has TRBV24-1 and TRBJ2-1, with D uncertain. Germline CDR1 KGHDR, CDR2 SFDVKD. The CDR3 sequence is 13 residues long. Trimming stripped 3 bases from V and 6 bases from J, with 8 bases between. The CDR3 coding sequence is TGTGCCACCAGTGATCCCCCTTCCAATGAGCAGTTCTTC. Protein product: CATSDPPSNEQFF.

This clonotype was found many times. This chain connects TRBV5-1 to TRBJ1-1; D is unresolved. Germline V gene lookup returns CDR1 SGHRS and CDR2 YFSETQ. This CDR3 comprises 14 residues. The V gene lost 2 bases and the J gene lost 1 base, with 9 bases spanning the gap. CDR3 bases: TGCGCCAGCAGCTTAATAGAGGGGAACACTGAAGCTTTCTTT. Its protein is CASSLIEGNTEAFF.

This clonotype was observed many times. The V gene is TRBV5-1, the J gene TRBJ2-1, with 10 nucleotides matching TRBD2. This CDR3 comprises 17 residues. Unmatched junction bases numbered 3, after V lost 0 bases and J lost 0 bases. Germline V CDR1 and CDR2: SGHRS, YFSETQ. This CDR3 is CASSLGSGGSSYNEQFF. In nucleotides, the CDR3 is TGCGCCAGCAGCTTGGGTAGCGGGGGGAGCTCCTACAATGAGCAGTTCTTC. Complete variable domain (other parts from reference TRBV5-1 and TRBJ2-1): KAGVTQTPRYLIKTRGQQVTLSCSPISGHRSVSWYQQTPGQGLQFLFEYFSETQRNKGNFPGRFSGRQFSNSRSEMNVSTLELGDSALYLCASSLGSGGSSYNEQFFGPGTRLTVL.

About this clonotype: A much larger clone sits a single nucleotide away, making a read error possible. The CDR3 sequence is CPSSLLLREGEQYF. The CDR3 DNA reads as TGTCCCAGCAGCTTACTACTAAGAGAAGGCGAGCAGTACTTC. The rearrangement links TRBV7-2 to TRBJ2-7, with D unresolved. Germline V gives CDR1 SGHTA, CDR2 FQGNSA. The CDR3 contains 14 residues.

This clonotype occurred many times. The rearrangement joins TRBV4-1 to TRBJ2-1; 13 bases match TRBD2. V shed 2 bases, J shed 0 bases, and the junction held 7 bases outside the gene matches. The CDR3 has 19 residues. Germline CDR1 reads MGHRA; CDR2 reads YSYEKL. The CDR3 is CASSQQGLAGTSSYNEQFF. The CDR3 DNA is TGCGCCAGCAGCCAACAGGGACTAGCGGGGACCTCCTCCTACAATGAGCAGTTCTTC.